Sequencing of this T cell receptor beta chain was carried out in a study of beta chain features in type 1 diabetes. The study, taken as a whole, reports: Shortening that was moderate but significant affected the TCRB CDR3s of Type 1 diabetes patients in all four CD4+ subsets. Any role of HLA type in TCRB rearrangement remained unresolved here.

Remarks on this clone: Antigen unknown.

The CDR3 is made up of 15 amino acids. Germline-derived CDR1 and CDR2 are SEHNR and FQNEAQ (reference sequence). Trimming removed 4 bases from V and 7 bases from J; junction bases left unmatched: 10. Sequenced material consisted of expressed TCRB transcripts (all of the isolated RNA was reverse transcribed). Sequencing used immunoSEQ multiplex PCR; TCRdb keeps in-frame clones, though not all of them. The data contain 600,000 or so clones, approximately 13% of them seen just once; the ten biggest clones take up over 0.1%. The rearrangement links TRBV7-9 to TRBJ2-1; 7 bases are shared with TRBD1. Sequenced sample: naive CD4+ T cells from blood. This TCR was sampled from a man younger than 45 with type 1 diabetes. CDR3 sequence reads: CASSYRQGMGNEQFF. DNA of the CDR3: TGTGCCAGCAGCTATAGACAGGGCATGGGGAATGAGCAGTTCTTC.